One sample yielded the 10 T cell receptor beta chains listed below, sequenced in a study of T-cell reconstitution after alpha-beta-depleted transplantation in children. As it was prepared, the TCRbeta library received unique molecular identifiers. TCRdb analysed the PCR reads with MiXCR anew, one entry per CDR3 protein. The sample holds around 230,000 distinct CDR3 sequences, under 20% seen once. The material was PBMCs, mostly from graft donor cells, obtained 360 days after TCRalphabeta/CD19-depleted stem cell transplant. The receptors shown here come from a male patient between 2 and 10 years old who had a stem cell transplant for acute lymphoblastic leukemia, so the T cells may come from the graft donor.

This clonotype came up many times. The chain combines TRBV29-1 with TRBJ2-7, with a tentative D call TRBD2 (5 bases). CDR1 is SQVTM, CDR2 ANQGSEA, per germline. The CDR3 consists of 14 residues. Trimming cost V 7 bases and J 3 bases, with 19 bases left between them. The CDR3 sequence: CSAGPRGNIYEQYF. The DNA for the CDR3 is TGCAGCGCCGGGCCCAGAGGGAACATCTACGAGCAGTACTTC.

A few counts support this clonotype. The chain has TRBV6-5 and TRBJ2-2; D may be TRBD2 (6 bases). Trimming shortened V by 0 bases and J by 7 bases, and 9 bases separated the two germline ends. Germline V CDR1 and CDR2: MNHEY, SVGAGI. The CDR3 spans 14 residues. The CDR3 nucleotides are TGTGCCAGCAGTTACTCCGGGGGAGGCGGGGAGCTGTTTTTT. Amino acid sequence: CASSYSGGGGELFF.

The chain combines TRBV5-1 with TRBJ2-1; D is possibly TRBD1 or TRBD2 (6 bases each). CDR3 size: 14 residues. CDR1 SGHRS and CDR2 YFSETQ come from the germline V gene. Deletions cut 0 bases from V and 9 bases from J, with 13 bases between. Here the CDR3 reads CASSLGPGAGEQFF. CDR3 DNA: TGCGCCAGCAGCTTGGGGCCGGGGGCAGGTGAGCAGTTCTTC. Based on the CDR3 plus reference TRBV5-1 and TRBJ2-1, the full variable domain is KAGVTQTPRYLIKTRGQQVTLSCSPISGHRSVSWYQQTPGQGLQFLFEYFSETQRNKGNFPGRFSGRQFSNSRSEMNVSTLELGDSALYLCASSLGPGAGEQFFGPGTRLTVL.

A single count supports this clonotype. The chain uses TRBV12-3 or TRBV12-4 and TRBJ2-2; 7 positions agree with TRBD2. CDR3 length: 15 residues. V gave up 2 bases and J gave up 4 bases; unmatched junction bases: 4. CDR3 in DNA: TGTGCCAGCAGTTTACGGGACTACCGCACCGGGGAGCTGTTTTTT. Translation gives CASSLRDYRTGELFF.

This clonotype was counted only a few times. The CDR3 DNA is TGTGCCACCAGTGAGACCCGGACAGGGGTGACCGGGGAGCTGTTTTTT. Protein: CATSETRTGVTGELFF. The rearrangement joins TRBV24-1 to TRBJ2-2; 9 bases line up with TRBD1. The J segment lost 5 bases and the V segment lost 4 bases, leaving 7 bases of the junction unmatched. CDR3 length: 16 residues. Germline assignment: CDR1 KGHDR and CDR2 SFDVKD.

This sequence joins TRBV12-3 or TRBV12-4 and TRBJ2-3; D is ambiguous. This CDR3 has 15 residues. V dropped 6 bases and J dropped 2 bases, with 15 bases sitting between them. Written as DNA, the CDR3 is TGTGCCAGCAGCCTTACCCGTCCTCACACAGATACGCAGTATTTT. Encoded protein: CASSLTRPHTDTQYF.

This rearrangement joins TRBV19 to TRBJ2-1; 7 bases are a match to TRBD2. The CDR3 totals 18 residues. V was clipped by 2 bases and J by 8 bases; unmatched bases: 18. CDR1 and CDR2 from the germline V gene are LNHDA and SQIVND (reference sequence). CDR3 protein: CASSIKRVSSGPRDEQFF. The DNA of the CDR3 is TGTGCCAGTAGTATAAAGCGAGTTTCTAGCGGCCCCAGAGATGAGCAGTTCTTC.

This clonotype was detected only a few times. This chain joins TRBV4-3 and TRBJ2-3; the D is unclear. This CDR3 spans 16 amino acids. Trimming pared 5 bases from V and 1 base from J, leaving 16 bases between. Per the germline V gene, CDR1 is LGHNA and CDR2 is YSLEER. As DNA, the CDR3 is TGCGCCAGCAGCTCAGGCCCGGGCATCCGCACAGATACGCAGTATTTT. Protein sequence: CASSSGPGIRTDTQYF.

This rearrangement joins TRBV12-3 or TRBV12-4 to TRBJ2-5; 10 nucleotides match TRBD2. The CDR3 is 14 residues long. V was clipped by 6 bases and J by 5 bases; unmatched bases: 6. The CDR3 coding sequence is TGTGCCAGCAGCCGAGCGGGGGGGAGGGAGACCCAGTACTTC. Amino acids: CASSRAGGRETQYF.

This clonotype occurred a few times. V usage is TRBV20-1 and J usage is TRBJ2-1; D unclear. CDR1 and CDR2 from the germline V gene are DFQATT and SNEGSKA (reference sequence). V shed 6 bases and J shed 0 bases, with 12 bases lying between them. The CDR3 loop spans 14 amino acids. CDR3 nucleotide sequence: TGCAGTGCCCCCCCTACCAGCTCCTACAATGAGCAGTTCTTC. It codes for CSAPPTSSYNEQFF.